This T cell receptor (beta chain) was obtained from a study of blood T cell repertoires in COVID-19. Study as a whole: Samples taken during acute and convalescent COVID-19 were collected in the United States, Italy and Spain. T cells, B-cell-depleted T cells, or PBMCs provided the cDNA or gDNA that served as material.

The CDR3 has 13 amino acids. The J segment lost 7 bases and the V segment lost 7 bases, leaving 3 bases of the junction unmatched. Per the study methods: Estimation of nucleated cell counts was performed using reference gene primer amplification. Libraries were prepared by immunoSEQ multiplex PCR; TCRdb keeps only in-frame clonotypes and omits some of them. V and J calls and clone size come straight from that table; D and trimming were deduced from the DNA. Of 50,000 to 65,000 clones in the sample, just over 85% are singletons; the top ten hold less than 5%. The chain carries TRBV12-3 or TRBV12-4 and TRBJ1-6; 8 bases match TRBD1. The sequence was collected from a man aged 60 to 75 with acute or convalescent COVID-19. Sequenced sample: peripheral blood. The chain's CDR3 is CASTGQGNSPLHF. DNA of the CDR3: TGTGCCAGCACAGGACAGGGAAATTCACCCCTCCACTTT.